This is a list of T cell receptor beta chains from one sample in a study of regulatory T cells. This table comes from immunoSEQ multiplex PCR, and its TCRdb copy is limited to in-frame clones, with some not included. The sample yields some 6,100 clones, 80% to 90% seen once. Sequenced sample: CD4+ Tregs sorted from blood. The receptors shown here come from a person between 18 and 35 years old with CD3G deficiency. The CDR3 runs from the conserved cysteine through the conserved F or W. The D gene is left open where the match is weak. A row's size may be missing; if present it is once, few, many or a size class.

size: -
V: TRBV19
J: TRBJ1-2
D: -
CDR3: CASSHARDGNYGYTF
DNA: TGTGCCAGTAGCCACGCCCGGGACGGTAACTATGGCTACACCTTC

size: once
V: TRBV28
J: TRBJ2-6
D: TRBD2
CDR3: CASREAGSGANVLTF
DNA: TGTGCCAGCAGGGAAGCGGGAAGTGGGGCCAACGTCCTGACTTTC

size: -
V: TRBV6-1
J: TRBJ2-7
D: -
CDR3: CASSDFGEQYF
DNA: TGTGCCAGCAGTGATTTTGGCGAGCAGTACTTC

size: -
V: TRBV6-1
J: TRBJ2-7
D: -
CDR3: CASQWGRYEQYF
DNA: TGTGCCAGTCAGTGGGGGCGTTACGAGCAGTACTTC

size: -
V: TRBV6-6
J: TRBJ2-3
D: TRBD1
CDR3: CASIAGTGSHTQYF
DNA: TGTGCCAGCATCGCCGGGACAGGGTCACATACGCAGTATTTT

size: -
V: TRBV7-2
J: TRBJ2-5
D: TRBD2
CDR3: CASSIGGAETQYF
DNA: TGTGCCAGCAGCATCGGGGGGGCGGAGACCCAGTACTTC

size: -
V: TRBV28
J: TRBJ2-7
D: -
CDR3: CASCSGSARGAGEQYF
DNA: TGTGCCAGCTGTTCCGGCTCTGCTAGGGGGGCAGGCGAGCAGTACTTC

size: -
V: TRBV28
J: TRBJ2-5
D: -
CDR3: CASSRYQETQYF
DNA: TGTGCCAGCAGCCGGTACCAAGAGACCCAGTACTTC

size: -
V: TRBV11-3
J: TRBJ2-1
D: -
CDR3: CASSLSVEQFF
DNA: TGTGCCAGCAGCTTAAGCGTCGAGCAGTTCTTC

size: -
V: TRBV6-1
J: TRBJ1-2
D: TRBD1
CDR3: CASSEAWDSLNYGYTF
DNA: TGTGCCAGCAGTGAAGCGTGGGACAGTCTTAACTATGGCTACACCTTC

size: -
V: TRBV28
J: TRBJ2-7
D: TRBD1
CDR3: CASSLNGQGAYEQYF
DNA: TGTGCCAGCAGTTTAAACGGACAGGGGGCGTACGAGCAGTACTTC

size: -
V: TRBV7-9
J: TRBJ2-3
D: -
CDR3: CASSGTSTDTQYF
DNA: TGTGCCAGCAGCGGGACTAGCACAGATACGCAGTATTTT

size: once
V: TRBV27
J: TRBJ2-1
D: -
CDR3: CASGRINEQFF
DNA: TGTGCCAGCGGCCGTATCAATGAGCAGTTCTTC

size: once
V: TRBV6-1
J: TRBJ1-1
D: TRBD1
CDR3: CASRETGGRTEAFF
DNA: TGTGCCAGCAGAGAGACAGGGGGTAGAACTGAAGCTTTCTTT

size: few
V: TRBV28
J: TRBJ2-7
D: TRBD1
CDR3: CASSLWGQGYYEQYF
DNA: TGTGCCAGCAGTTTATGGGGACAGGGGTACTACGAGCAGTACTTC

size: -
V: TRBV28
J: TRBJ2-6
D: -
CDR3: CASTGYPSGANVLTF
DNA: TGTGCCAGCACAGGGTACCCTTCTGGGGCCAACGTCCTGACTTTC

size: -
V: TRBV19
J: TRBJ1-1
D: -
CDR3: CASRPTAMNTEAFF
DNA: TGTGCCAGTAGACCGACAGCTATGAACACTGAAGCTTTCTTT

size: -
V: TRBV18
J: TRBJ2-7
D: TRBD2
CDR3: CASSLGLAGGPHEQYF
DNA: TGTGCCAGCTCACTAGGACTAGCGGGAGGGCCCCACGAGCAGTACTTC

size: -
V: TRBV28
J: TRBJ2-2
D: TRBD2
CDR3: CASSPSGRSTGELFF
DNA: TGTGCCAGCAGTCCTAGCGGGAGGAGCACCGGGGAGCTGTTTTTT

size: once
V: TRBV28
J: TRBJ2-3
D: -
CDR3: CASSLGPQRSGDTQYF
DNA: TGTGCCAGCAGTTTAGGGCCACAGAGGAGCGGAGATACGCAGTATTTT

size: -
V: TRBV28
J: TRBJ2-2
D: -
CDR3: CASSPDQGADLFF
DNA: TGTGCCAGCAGTCCGGATCAGGGTGCGGACCTGTTTTTT

size: -
V: TRBV7-8
J: TRBJ2-1
D: -
CDR3: CASSRGLPYNEQFF
DNA: TGTGCCAGCAGTCGCGGTCTTCCCTACAATGAGCAGTTCTTC

size: -
V: TRBV10-3
J: TRBJ1-2
D: -
CDR3: CAISESRGSGYTF
DNA: TGTGCCATCAGTGAGTCAAGGGGGAGCGGCTACACCTTC

size: -
V: TRBV18
J: TRBJ2-6
D: -
CDR3: CASSLQGGQGNSGANVLTF
DNA: TGTGCCAGCTCACTACAGGGAGGCCAGGGAAACTCTGGGGCCAACGTCCTGACTTTC

size: -
V: TRBV6-6
J: TRBJ2-7
D: -
CDR3: CASTSGEQYF
DNA: TGTGCCAGCACTTCGGGCGAGCAGTACTTC

size: -
V: TRBV7-8
J: TRBJ2-7
D: TRBD2
CDR3: CAGSQSAGLALREQYF
DNA: TGTGCCGGCAGCCAGAGCGCGGGACTAGCTTTGCGCGAGCAGTACTTC

size: -
V: TRBV30
J: TRBJ2-2
D: TRBD1
CDR3: CAWSARGQANTGELFF
DNA: TGTGCCTGGAGTGCCCGGGGACAGGCGAACACCGGGGAGCTGTTTTTT

size: -
V: TRBV7-8
J: TRBJ2-1
D: -
CDR3: CASSPNQVTILEQFF
DNA: TGTGCCAGCAGCCCAAACCAAGTAACGATTTTAGAGCAGTTCTTC

size: -
V: TRBV5-1
J: TRBJ2-2
D: -
CDR3: CASSAQPRGSYTGELFF
DNA: TGCGCCAGCAGCGCCCAACCCCGGGGCAGCTACACCGGAGAGCTGTTTTTT

size: -
V: TRBV11-2
J: TRBJ2-5
D: -
CDR3: CASSLNSIGETQYF
DNA: TGTGCCAGCAGCTTAAACTCGATCGGAGAGACCCAGTACTTC

size: -
V: TRBV7-8
J: TRBJ2-3
D: -
CDR3: CASSLFSGTRTDTQYF
DNA: TGTGCCAGCAGCTTGTTCTCCGGGACTCGCACAGATACGCAGTATTTT

size: once
V: TRBV7-9
J: TRBJ1-1
D: TRBD1
CDR3: CASSTSGTGSTEAFF
DNA: TGTGCCAGCAGCACCTCCGGGACAGGGTCCACTGAAGCTTTCTTT

size: -
V: TRBV5-1
J: TRBJ2-7
D: TRBD1
CDR3: CASRSGTGAYEQYF
DNA: TGCGCCAGCAGGTCCGGGACAGGGGCCTACGAGCAGTACTTC

size: -
V: TRBV6-6
J: TRBJ2-2
D: -
CDR3: CASSYGAGELFF
DNA: TGTGCCAGCAGTTACGGGGCCGGGGAGCTGTTTTTT

size: -
V: TRBV19
J: TRBJ1-1
D: -
CDR3: CASNKGIMNTEAFF
DNA: TGTGCCAGTAATAAGGGAATTATGAACACTGAAGCTTTCTTT

size: -
V: TRBV5-1
J: TRBJ2-5
D: TRBD1
CDR3: CASSVLGRTGETQYF
DNA: TGCGCCAGCAGCGTCCTCGGCAGGACAGGGGAGACCCAGTACTTC

size: -
V: TRBV4-1
J: TRBJ2-3
D: TRBD2
CDR3: CASSQTPSSGRAGDTQYF
DNA: TGCGCCAGCAGCCAGACACCCTCTAGCGGGAGGGCCGGGGATACGCAGTATTTT

size: once
V: TRBV10-3
J: TRBJ2-1
D: -
CDR3: CAISDWGVEQFF
DNA: TGTGCCATCAGTGATTGGGGGGTTGAGCAGTTCTTC

size: -
V: TRBV5-1
J: TRBJ1-2
D: -
CDR3: CASSPEGDLGGYTF
DNA: TGCGCCAGCAGCCCAGAAGGAGATCTGGGAGGCTACACCTTC

size: -
V: TRBV6-1
J: TRBJ2-7
D: -
CDR3: CASSQGGRNEQYF
DNA: TGTGCCAGCAGCCAAGGGGGGCGGAACGAGCAGTACTTC